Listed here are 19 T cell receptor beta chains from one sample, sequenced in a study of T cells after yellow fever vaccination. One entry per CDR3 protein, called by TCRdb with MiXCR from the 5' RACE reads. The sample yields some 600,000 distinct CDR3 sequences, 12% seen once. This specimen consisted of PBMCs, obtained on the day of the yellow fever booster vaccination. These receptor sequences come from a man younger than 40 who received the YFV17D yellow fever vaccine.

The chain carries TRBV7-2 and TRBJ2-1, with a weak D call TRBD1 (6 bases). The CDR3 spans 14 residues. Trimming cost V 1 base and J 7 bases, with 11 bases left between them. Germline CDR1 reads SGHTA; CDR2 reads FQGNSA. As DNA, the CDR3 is TGTGCCAGCAGCTTAGTCCGCCAGGGGAATGAGCAGTTCTTC. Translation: CASSLVRQGNEQFF.

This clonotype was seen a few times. As DNA, the CDR3 is TGTGCCACCAGGCCCGAAGTGGGCAGGCCACCGTTTTACGAGCAGTACTTC. It yields the protein CATRPEVGRPPFYEQYF. The rearrangement uses TRBV24-1 and TRBJ2-7, with unresolved D. Trimming removed 7 bases from V and 4 bases from J, with 25 bases in between. CDR1 is KGHDR, CDR2 SFDVKD, per germline. CDR3 length: 17 amino acids.

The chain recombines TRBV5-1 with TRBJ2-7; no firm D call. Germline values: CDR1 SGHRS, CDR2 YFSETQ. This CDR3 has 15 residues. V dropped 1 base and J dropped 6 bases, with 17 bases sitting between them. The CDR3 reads CASSLQGIQLSEQYF. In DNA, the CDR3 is TGCGCCAGCAGCTTGCAAGGCATTCAACTATCCGAGCAGTACTTC.

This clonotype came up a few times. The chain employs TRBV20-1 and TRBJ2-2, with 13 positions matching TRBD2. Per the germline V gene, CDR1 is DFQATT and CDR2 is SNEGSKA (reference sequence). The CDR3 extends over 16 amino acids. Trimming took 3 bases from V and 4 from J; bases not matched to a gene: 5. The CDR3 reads CSASPTSGRATGELFF. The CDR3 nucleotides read TGCAGTGCTAGCCCCACTAGCGGGAGGGCCACCGGGGAGCTGTTTTTT.

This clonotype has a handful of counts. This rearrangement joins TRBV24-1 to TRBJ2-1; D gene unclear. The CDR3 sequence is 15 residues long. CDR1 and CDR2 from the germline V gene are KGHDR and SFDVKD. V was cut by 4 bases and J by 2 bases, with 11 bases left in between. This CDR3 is CATSDPQSPYNEQFF. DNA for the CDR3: TGTGCCACCAGTGACCCGCAAAGTCCCTACAATGAGCAGTTCTTC.

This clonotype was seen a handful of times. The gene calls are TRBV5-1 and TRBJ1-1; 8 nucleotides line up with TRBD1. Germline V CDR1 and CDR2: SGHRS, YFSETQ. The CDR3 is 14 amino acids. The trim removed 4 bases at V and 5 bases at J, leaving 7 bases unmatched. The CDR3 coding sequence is TGCGCCAGCAGCGGTATACAGGGGGGGACTGAAGCTTTCTTT. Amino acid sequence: CASSGIQGGTEAFF.

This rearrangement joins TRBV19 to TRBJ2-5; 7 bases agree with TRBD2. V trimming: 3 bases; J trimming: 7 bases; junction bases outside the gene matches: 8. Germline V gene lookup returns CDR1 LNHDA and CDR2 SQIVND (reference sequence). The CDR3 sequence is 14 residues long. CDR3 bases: TGTGCCAGTAGTATCTCAACGGGAGGTCGGACCCAGTACTTC. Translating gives CASSISTGGRTQYF.

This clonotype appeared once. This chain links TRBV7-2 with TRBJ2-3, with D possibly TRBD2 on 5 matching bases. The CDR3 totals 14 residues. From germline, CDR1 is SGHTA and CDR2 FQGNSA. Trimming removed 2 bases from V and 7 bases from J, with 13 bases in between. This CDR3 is CASSLWTLDNTQYF. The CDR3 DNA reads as TGTGCCAGCAGCTTATGGACTTTGGATAATACGCAGTATTTT.

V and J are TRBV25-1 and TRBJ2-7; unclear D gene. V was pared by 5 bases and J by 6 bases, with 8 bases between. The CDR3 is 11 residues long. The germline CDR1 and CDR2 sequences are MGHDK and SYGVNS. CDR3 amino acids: CASSIYTEQYF. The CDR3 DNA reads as TGTGCCAGCAGTATCTACACCGAGCAGTACTTC.

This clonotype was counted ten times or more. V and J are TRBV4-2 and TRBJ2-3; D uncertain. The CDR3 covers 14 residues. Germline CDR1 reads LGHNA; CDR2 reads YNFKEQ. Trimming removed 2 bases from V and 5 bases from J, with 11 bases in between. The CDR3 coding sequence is TGTGCCAGCAGCCAACCTAGGATGGGAGATACGCAGTATTTT. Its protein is CASSQPRMGDTQYF.

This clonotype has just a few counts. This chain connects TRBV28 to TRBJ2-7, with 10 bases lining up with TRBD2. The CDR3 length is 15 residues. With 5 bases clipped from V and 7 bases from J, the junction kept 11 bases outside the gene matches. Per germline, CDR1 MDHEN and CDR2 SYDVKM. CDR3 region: CASSSPGTSVGEQYF. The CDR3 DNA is TGTGCCAGCAGTAGCCCCGGGACTAGCGTGGGGGAGCAGTACTTC.

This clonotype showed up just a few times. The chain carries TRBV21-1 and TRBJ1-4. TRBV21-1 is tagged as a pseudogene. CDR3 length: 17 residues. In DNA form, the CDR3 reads TGTGCCAGCAGCAACCCGGAGGAGGGGACAACTAATGAAAAACTGTTTTTT. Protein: CASSNPEEGTTNEKLFF.

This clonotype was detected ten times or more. The CDR3 region has the DNA TGTGCCAGCAGCCAAGGGATTAGCGGGAGATCCTACGAGCAGTACTTC. It is translated as CASSQGISGRSYEQYF. V usage is TRBV3-1 and J usage is TRBJ2-7, with 9 bases matching TRBD2. The CDR3 sequence is 16 residues long. The germline V gene encodes CDR1 LGHDT and CDR2 YNNKEL (reference sequence). V gave up 1 base and J gave up 1 base; unmatched junction bases: 5.

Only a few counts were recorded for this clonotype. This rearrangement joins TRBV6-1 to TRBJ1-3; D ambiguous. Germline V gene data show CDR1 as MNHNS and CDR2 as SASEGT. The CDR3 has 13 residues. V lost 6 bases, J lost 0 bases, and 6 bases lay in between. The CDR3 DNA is TGTGCCAGCAGAGAGAGCTCTGGAAACACCATATATTTT. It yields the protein CASRESSGNTIYF.

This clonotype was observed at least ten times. The CDR3 nucleotides read TGTGCCAGTAGTAGTACGGAGAACACTGAAGCTTTCTTT. Its translation: CASSSTENTEAFF. This rearrangement joins TRBV19 to TRBJ1-1; no definite D call. Trimming removed 4 bases from V and 1 base from J, with 7 bases in between. The CDR3 has 13 amino acids. Per germline, CDR1 LNHDA and CDR2 SQIVND (reference sequence).

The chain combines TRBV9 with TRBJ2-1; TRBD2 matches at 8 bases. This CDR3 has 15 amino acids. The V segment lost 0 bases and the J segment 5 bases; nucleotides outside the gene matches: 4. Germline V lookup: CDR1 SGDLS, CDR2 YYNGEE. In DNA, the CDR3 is TGTGCCAGCAGCGTAGAAGGGACTAGGGACAATGAGCAGTTCTTC. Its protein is CASSVEGTRDNEQFF.

DNA of the CDR3: TGTGCCACCGCCCCGGGACCCTCAGAGACCCAGTACTTC. Protein sequence: CATAPGPSETQYF. J is TRBJ2-5 and V is TRBV15; D tentatively fits TRBD1 or TRBD2 (5 bases each). V gave up 8 bases and J gave up 4 bases, with 14 bases separating them. CDR3 length: 13 amino acids. Germline V lookup: CDR1 LNHNV, CDR2 YYDKDF (reference sequence).

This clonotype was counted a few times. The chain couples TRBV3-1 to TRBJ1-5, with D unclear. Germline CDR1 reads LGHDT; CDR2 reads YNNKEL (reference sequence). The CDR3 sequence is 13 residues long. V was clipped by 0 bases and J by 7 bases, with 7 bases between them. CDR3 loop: CASSQDISQPQHF. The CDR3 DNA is TGTGCCAGCAGCCAAGATATTAGCCAGCCCCAGCATTTT.

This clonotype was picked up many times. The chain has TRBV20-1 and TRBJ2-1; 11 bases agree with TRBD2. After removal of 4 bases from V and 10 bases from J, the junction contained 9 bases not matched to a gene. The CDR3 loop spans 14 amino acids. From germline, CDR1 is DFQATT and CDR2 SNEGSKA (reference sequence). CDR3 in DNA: TGCAGTGCTACGACTAGCGGGAAGTTGGGGGAGCAGTTCTTC. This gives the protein CSATTSGKLGEQFF.